The 22 T cell receptor beta chains in this list originate from one sample, sequenced in a study of blood T cell repertoires in COVID-19. Profiled with immunoSEQ multiplex PCR; TCRdb holds only in-frame clones, not every one. The table lists roughly 200,000 clones, 70% to 90% of them singletons. The sequenced material came from peripheral blood. These receptors originate from a man between 60 and 75 years old with active or convalescent COVID-19.

This chain connects TRBV27 to TRBJ1-2, with D possibly TRBD1 on 6 matching bases. There are 14 residues in the CDR3. CDR1 MNHEY and CDR2 SMNVEV come from the germline V gene (reference sequence). Trimming removed 6 bases from V and 7 bases from J, with 18 bases in between. This chain's CDR3 is CASSYNSGTLGYTF. In nucleotides, the CDR3 is TGTGCCAGCAGCTACAACTCCGGGACACTTGGCTACACCTTC.

The chain links TRBV20-1 to TRBJ1-2; 7 positions agree with TRBD1. Germline-derived CDR1 and CDR2 are DFQATT and SNEGSKA (reference sequence). The CDR3 covers 14 residues. Unmatched junction bases numbered 12, after V lost 3 bases and J lost 8 bases. This chain's CDR3 is CSASDREKLEGYTF. DNA for the CDR3: TGCAGTGCTAGTGACAGGGAAAAGTTAGAAGGCTACACCTTC.

This clone has just one count. V is TRBV29-1 and J is TRBJ1-2; D remains ambiguous. CDR3 size: 13 residues. CDR1 is SQVTM, CDR2 ANQGSEA, per germline. Between the trimmed V and J ends, which lost 0 bases and 1 base, there was a span of 6 bases. CDR3 region: CSVEDVVNYGYTF. In DNA, the CDR3 is TGCAGCGTTGAAGATGTAGTTAACTATGGCTACACCTTC.

The V and J genes are TRBV19 and TRBJ1-1; 9 nucleotides line up with TRBD1. CDR3 size: 16 residues. In germline, CDR1 is LNHDA, CDR2 SQIVND (reference sequence). Unmatched junction bases numbered 13, after V lost 6 bases and J lost 5 bases. The CDR3 protein is CASSELPGQGTTEAFF. The CDR3 DNA sequence: TGTGCCAGTAGCGAACTTCCGGGACAGGGTACTACTGAAGCTTTCTTT.

This clone was seen only once. This chain links TRBV5-1 with TRBJ2-5, with 10 bases fitting TRBD2. CDR3 length equals 15 residues. The J segment lost 2 bases and the V segment lost 0 bases, leaving 1 base of the junction unmatched. Germline loops: CDR1 SGHRS, CDR2 YFSETQ. This CDR3 is CASSLELAGQETQYF. As DNA, the CDR3 is TGCGCCAGCAGCTTGGAACTAGCGGGACAAGAGACCCAGTACTTC. The complete variable domain, with remaining parts taken from reference TRBV5-1 and TRBJ2-5, reads KAGVTQTPRYLIKTRGQQVTLSCSPISGHRSVSWYQQTPGQGLQFLFEYFSETQRNKGNFPGRFSGRQFSNSRSEMNVSTLELGDSALYLCASSLELAGQETQYFGPGTRLLVL.

The genes are TRBV3-1 (or the pseudogene TRBV3-2) and TRBJ2-7; 10 positions match TRBD1. The CDR3 is 14 residues long. Germline V gene sequence: CDR1 LGHDT, CDR2 YNNKEL (reference sequence). V dropped 4 bases and J dropped 5; count of bases not matched to a gene: 5. For the CDR3, the DNA is TGTGCCAGCAGCCCGTGGGACAGGGGCAACGAGCAGTACTTC. Amino acids: CASSPWDRGNEQYF.

J is TRBJ1-5 and V is TRBV5-4; tentative D call: TRBD1 (6 bases). Germline lookup yields CDR1 SGHNT and CDR2 YYREEE (reference sequence). The CDR3 totals 16 residues. V lost 0 bases and J lost 0, with 10 bases in between. The CDR3 here is CASSLGGPDSNQPQHF. CDR3 in DNA: TGTGCCAGCAGCTTGGGGGGGCCTGATAGCAATCAGCCCCAGCATTTT.

The chain recombines TRBV21-1 with TRBJ1-5. TRBV21-1 is a listed pseudogene. This CDR3 is 15 amino acids long. The CDR3 spells CASSKASPRGQPQHF. CDR3 in DNA: TGTGCCAGCAGCAAAGCCTCACCTCGGGGGCAGCCCCAGCATTTT.

The chain uses TRBV2 and TRBJ2-7; 12 bases map to TRBD1. CDR1 is SNHLY and CDR2 is FYNNEI in the germline V gene. This CDR3 region has 15 residues. V dropped 3 bases and J dropped 6; count of bases not matched to a gene: 6. The CDR3, as DNA: TGTGCCAGCAGTGACTTGGGACAGGGGGCGCTCGAGCAGTACTTC. Amino acids: CASSDLGQGALEQYF.

The V and J genes are TRBV30 and TRBJ1-4; no clear D gene. With 2 bases removed from V and 8 bases from J, the gap between germline ends came to 15 bases. The CDR3 has 14 amino acids. Germline V gene lookup returns CDR1 GTSNPN and CDR2 SVGIG (reference sequence). The CDR3 region is CAWSSGSGGEKLFF. The CDR3 nucleotides read TGTGCCTGGAGTTCAGGTTCCGGAGGGGAAAAACTGTTTTTT.

J is TRBJ1-1 and V is TRBV6-5; no clear D. With 4 bases removed from V and 4 bases from J, the gap between germline ends came to 13 bases. CDR1 and CDR2 (germline): MNHEY, SVGAGI. This CDR3 region has 14 residues. CDR3 amino acids: CASSWEVAGTEAFF. The DNA for the CDR3 is TGTGCCAGCAGTTGGGAAGTTGCGGGCACTGAAGCTTTCTTT.

V gene TRBV19 combines with J gene TRBJ1-2; TRBD1 aligns across 10 bases. The CDR3 extends over 17 amino acids. The germline gives CDR1 LNHDA, CDR2 SQIVND (reference sequence). The V segment lost 5 bases and the J segment 4 bases; nucleotides outside the gene matches: 13. The CDR3 protein is CASSYRDRGLEGYGYTF. CDR3 bases: TGTGCCAGTAGTTACCGGGACAGGGGATTGGAGGGCTATGGCTACACCTTC.

The chain recombines TRBV5-5 with TRBJ2-1; 9 nucleotides align to TRBD1. Trimming cost V 2 bases and J 4 bases; bases outside gene matches: 4. The CDR3 extends over 15 amino acids. Germline V CDR1 and CDR2: SGHKS, YYEKEE (reference sequence). The CDR3 nucleotides are TGTGCCAGCAGCTTACTGACAGGGGGGTACAATGAGCAGTTCTTC. This encodes CASSLLTGGYNEQFF.

In DNA, the CDR3 is TGTGCCGTGGGGCCGGGACAGGGGAAGACCGGGGAGCTGTTTTTT. This translates into CAVGPGQGKTGELFF. The chain joins TRBV10-3 to TRBJ2-2, with 10 bases identical to TRBD1. Losses at the gene ends were 11 bases for V and 5 bases for J; bases not matched to a gene: 11. This CDR3 is 15 amino acids long. The germline CDR1 and CDR2 sequences are ENHRY and SYGVKD.

The rearrangement links TRBV19 to TRBJ2-6; the D is unclear. Germline CDR1 reads LNHDA; CDR2 reads SQIVND (reference sequence). The CDR3 runs 17 residues. The V end was cut by 3 bases, the J end by 0 bases, with 12 bases between. CDR3 sequence (DNA): TGTGCCAGTAGTATGTCACTCCAACGCTCTGGGGCCAACGTCCTGACTTTC. Translating it yields CASSMSLQRSGANVLTF.

V is TRBV6-5 and J is TRBJ2-7; D is possibly TRBD1 (5 bases). The CDR3 contains 12 residues. Trimming cost V 9 bases and J 1 base, with 10 bases left between them. CDR1 MNHEY and CDR2 SVGAGI come from the germline V gene. CDR3 in DNA: TGTGCCAGTCATCAGGGTTCCTACGAGCAGTACTTC. Its protein is CASHQGSYEQYF.

The genes are TRBV11-2 and TRBJ1-2; unclear D gene. The CDR3 runs 14 residues. Germline CDR1 and CDR2: SGHAT and FQNNGV. Deletions cut 1 base from V and 4 bases from J, with 10 bases between. The CDR3 region is CASSLGGGVYGYTF. CDR3 sequence (DNA): TGTGCCAGCAGCTTAGGGGGAGGTGTCTATGGCTACACCTTC.

The sample holds many counts of this clone. V gene TRBV6-5 combines with J gene TRBJ2-5; tentative D call: TRBD2 (6 bases). Germline V gives CDR1 MNHEY, CDR2 SVGAGI. Between the trimmed V and J ends, which lost 6 bases and 2 bases, there was a span of 16 bases. There are 15 residues in the CDR3. CDR3 region: CASSLSGSGQETQYF. The CDR3 DNA reads as TGTGCCAGCAGCCTCAGTGGTAGCGGACAAGAGACCCAGTACTTC.

This chain uses TRBV5-1 with TRBJ2-3; 13 bases are a match to TRBD2. Germline V CDR1 and CDR2: SGHRS, YFSETQ. V was pared by 4 bases and J by 4 bases, with 9 bases of the junction left unmatched. The CDR3 extends over 17 amino acids. The CDR3 DNA follows: TGCGCCAGCAGCACCGGAACTAGCGGGGGGGCCGCAGATACGCAGTATTTT. Protein: CASSTGTSGGAADTQYF.

The chain couples TRBV6-5 to TRBJ2-2; tentative D call: TRBD2 (5 bases). The V gene's germline CDR1 is MNHEY and CDR2 SVGAGI. CDR3 length equals 12 residues. V was clipped by 5 bases and J by 8 bases, with 9 bases between them. CDR3 in amino acids: CASSPLAGELFF. Written as DNA, the CDR3 is TGTGCCAGCAGTCCCTTAGCGGGGGAGCTGTTTTTT.

The chain combines TRBV15 with TRBJ2-3; TRBD2 aligns across 10 bases. V dropped 4 bases and J dropped 7; count of bases not matched to a gene: 11. Germline assignment: CDR1 LNHNV and CDR2 YYDKDF (reference sequence). CDR3 length equals 16 residues. This CDR3 reads CATSKIVLAGEHTQYF. The CDR3 DNA is TGTGCCACCAGCAAAATTGTCCTAGCGGGGGAGCATACGCAGTATTTT.

The chain joins TRBV19 to TRBJ1-3; tentatively, D is TRBD1 (5 bases). Germline V lookup: CDR1 LNHDA, CDR2 SQIVND (reference sequence). The CDR3 runs 14 residues. With 9 bases removed from V and 0 bases from J, the gap between germline ends came to 12 bases. The CDR3 is CASRDGSSGNTIYF. As DNA, the CDR3 is TGTGCCAGCAGGGACGGGAGCTCTGGAAACACCATATATTTT.